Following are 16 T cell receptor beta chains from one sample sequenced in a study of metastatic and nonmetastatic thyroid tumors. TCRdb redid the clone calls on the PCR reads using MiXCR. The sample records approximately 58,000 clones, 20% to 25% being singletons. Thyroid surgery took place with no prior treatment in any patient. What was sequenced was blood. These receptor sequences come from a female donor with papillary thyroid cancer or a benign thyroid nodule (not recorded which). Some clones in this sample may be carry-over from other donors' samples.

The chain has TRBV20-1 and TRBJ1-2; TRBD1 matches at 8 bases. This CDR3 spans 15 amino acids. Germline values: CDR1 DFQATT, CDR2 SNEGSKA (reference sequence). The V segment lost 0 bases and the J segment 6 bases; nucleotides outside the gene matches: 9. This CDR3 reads CSARDSIQGANGYTF. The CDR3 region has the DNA TGCAGTGCTAGAGATTCGATCCAGGGGGCTAATGGCTACACCTTC.

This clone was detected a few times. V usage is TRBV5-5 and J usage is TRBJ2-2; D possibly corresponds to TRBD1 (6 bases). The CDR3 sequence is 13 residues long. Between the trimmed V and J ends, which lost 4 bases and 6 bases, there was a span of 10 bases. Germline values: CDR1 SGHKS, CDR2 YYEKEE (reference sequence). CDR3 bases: TGTGCCAGCAGCAAGGACAGCCCCGGGGAGCTGTTTTTT. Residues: CASSKDSPGELFF. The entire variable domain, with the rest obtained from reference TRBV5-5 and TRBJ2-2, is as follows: DAGVTQSPTHLIKTRGQQVTLRCSPISGHKSVSWYQQVLGQGPQFIFQYYEKEERGRGNFPDRFSARQFPNYSSELNVNALLLGDSALYLCASSKDSPGELFFGEGSRLTVL.

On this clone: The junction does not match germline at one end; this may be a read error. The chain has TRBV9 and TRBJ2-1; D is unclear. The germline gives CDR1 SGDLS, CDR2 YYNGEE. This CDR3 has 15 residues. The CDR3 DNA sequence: TGTGCCAGCAGCGTAGCCCCAGTGGGCGTCAATGTGCAGTTCTTC. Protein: CASSVAPVGVNVQFF.

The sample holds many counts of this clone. The chain's CDR3 is CASSQLQGQGTGYGYTF. In DNA, the CDR3 is TGTGCCAGCAGCCAACTCCAGGGACAGGGGACGGGCTATGGCTACACCTTC. The genes are TRBV3-1 and TRBJ1-2; TRBD1 agrees at 10 bases. Germline V lookup: CDR1 LGHDT, CDR2 YNNKEL (reference sequence). Trimming cost V 2 bases and J 4 bases; bases outside gene matches: 10. CDR3 length equals 17 residues.

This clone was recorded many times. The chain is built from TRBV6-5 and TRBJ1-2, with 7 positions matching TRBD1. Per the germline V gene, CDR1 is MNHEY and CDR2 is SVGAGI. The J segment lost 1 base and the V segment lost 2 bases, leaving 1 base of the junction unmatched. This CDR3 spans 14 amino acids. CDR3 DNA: TGTGCCAGCAGTTACGGGACAGTTAACTATGGCTACACCTTC. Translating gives CASSYGTVNYGYTF.

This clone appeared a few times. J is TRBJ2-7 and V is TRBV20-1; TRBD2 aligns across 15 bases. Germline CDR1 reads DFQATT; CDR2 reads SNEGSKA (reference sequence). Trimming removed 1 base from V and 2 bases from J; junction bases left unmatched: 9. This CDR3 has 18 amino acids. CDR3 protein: CSARASGLAGGGTYEQYF. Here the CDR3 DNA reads TGCAGTGCTAGAGCATCGGGACTAGCGGGGGGTGGGACCTACGAGCAGTACTTC.

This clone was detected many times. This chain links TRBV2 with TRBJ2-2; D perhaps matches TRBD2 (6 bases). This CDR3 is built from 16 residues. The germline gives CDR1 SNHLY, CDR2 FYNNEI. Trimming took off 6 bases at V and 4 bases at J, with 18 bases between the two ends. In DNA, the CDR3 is TGTGCCAGCAGGAGCAGAGGAGGGTCTTTCACCGGGGAGCTGTTTTTT. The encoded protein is CASRSRGGSFTGELFF.

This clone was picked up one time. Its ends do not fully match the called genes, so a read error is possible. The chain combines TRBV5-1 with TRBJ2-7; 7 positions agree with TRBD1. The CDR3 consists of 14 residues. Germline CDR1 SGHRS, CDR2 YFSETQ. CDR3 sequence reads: CASGETGSSYEQYF. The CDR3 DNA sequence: TGTGCCAGCGGAGAGACAGGGTCCTCCTACGAGCAGTACTTC.

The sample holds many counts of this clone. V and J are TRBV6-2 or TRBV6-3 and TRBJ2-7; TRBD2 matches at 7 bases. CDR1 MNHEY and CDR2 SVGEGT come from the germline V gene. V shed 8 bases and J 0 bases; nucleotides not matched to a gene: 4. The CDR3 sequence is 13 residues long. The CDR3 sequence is CASVRGSSYEQYF. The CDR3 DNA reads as TGTGCCAGCGTTCGCGGGAGCTCCTACGAGCAGTACTTC.

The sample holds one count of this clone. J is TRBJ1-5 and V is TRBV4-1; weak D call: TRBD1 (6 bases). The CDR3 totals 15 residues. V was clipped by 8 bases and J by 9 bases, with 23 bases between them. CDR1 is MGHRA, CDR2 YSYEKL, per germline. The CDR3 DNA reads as TGCGCCAGCCAAGGTACAGGGACCCATTTAGGGCCCCAGCATTTT. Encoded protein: CASQGTGTHLGPQHF.

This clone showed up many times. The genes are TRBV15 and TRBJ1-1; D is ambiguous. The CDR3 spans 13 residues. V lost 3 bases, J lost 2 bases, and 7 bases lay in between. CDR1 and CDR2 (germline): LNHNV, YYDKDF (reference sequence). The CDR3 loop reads CATSRTPNTEAFF. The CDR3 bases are TGTGCCACCAGCAGGACACCCAACACTGAAGCTTTCTTT.

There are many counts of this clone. CDR3: CASRQGNQPQHF. In DNA, the CDR3 is TGTGCCAGCCGACAGGGCAATCAGCCCCAGCATTTT. The chain couples TRBV19 to TRBJ1-5; D is perhaps TRBD1 (6 bases). The germline CDR1 and CDR2 sequences are LNHDA and SQIVND (reference sequence). Trimming removed 9 bases at V and 2 bases at J, with 8 bases between. The CDR3 is made up of 12 amino acids.

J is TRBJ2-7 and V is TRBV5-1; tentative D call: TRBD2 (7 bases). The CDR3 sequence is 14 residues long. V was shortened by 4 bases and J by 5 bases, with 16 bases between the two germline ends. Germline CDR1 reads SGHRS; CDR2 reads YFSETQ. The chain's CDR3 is CASSVRGPGNEQYF. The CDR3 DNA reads TGCGCCAGCAGCGTGCGGGGGCCTGGGAACGAGCAGTACTTC.

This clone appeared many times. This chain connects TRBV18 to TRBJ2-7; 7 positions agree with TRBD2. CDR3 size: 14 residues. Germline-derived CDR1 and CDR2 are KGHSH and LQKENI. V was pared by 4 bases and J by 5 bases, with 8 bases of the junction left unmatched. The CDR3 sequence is CASSRRAGVNEQYF. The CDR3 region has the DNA TGTGCCAGCTCACGCCGGGCGGGAGTAAACGAGCAGTACTTC.

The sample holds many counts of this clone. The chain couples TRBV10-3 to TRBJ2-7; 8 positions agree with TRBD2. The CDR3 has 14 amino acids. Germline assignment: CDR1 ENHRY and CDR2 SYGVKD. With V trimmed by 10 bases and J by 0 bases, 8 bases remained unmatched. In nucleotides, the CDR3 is TGTGCCACCAGGACTAGCTGGAACTCCTACGAGCAGTACTTC. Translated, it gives CATRTSWNSYEQYF.

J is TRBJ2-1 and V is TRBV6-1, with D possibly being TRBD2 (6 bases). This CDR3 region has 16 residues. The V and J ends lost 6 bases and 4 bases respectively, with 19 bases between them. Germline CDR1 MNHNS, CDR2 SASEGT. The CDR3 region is CASSPRTIGTYNEQFF. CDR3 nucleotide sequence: TGTGCCAGCAGCCCCCGGACTATCGGTACGTACAATGAGCAGTTCTTC.